Shown below are 18 T cell receptor beta chains from a single sample sequenced in a study of beta chain features in type 1 diabetes. Findings and caveats of the study: Type 1 diabetes patients had TCRB CDR3s that were shorter (moderately but significantly so) in all four CD4+ subsets.

Every bit of the isolated RNA underwent reverse transcription, so sequencing read expressed TCRB transcripts. Profiling relied on immunoSEQ multiplex PCR, and the TCRdb table lists in-frame clones only, not all of them. The table shows some 350,000 clones, with around a tenth occurring only once. No antigens are known for them. Sequencing input: central memory CD4+ T cells from blood. These receptors were taken from a man under 40 with type 1 diabetes.

This clone was picked up a small number of times. V usage is TRBV10-3 and J usage is TRBJ2-7; D might be TRBD2 (6 bases). The V end was cut by 0 bases, the J end by 9 bases, with 15 bases between. The CDR3 has 14 amino acids. Germline CDR1 is ENHRY and CDR2 is SYGVKD. CDR3 amino acids: CAISESSGRERQYF. DNA of the CDR3: TGTGCCATCAGTGAGTCTAGCGGAAGGGAGCGGCAGTACTTC.

Remarks on this clone: Additional DNA sequences in this sample encode the identical CDR3. The chain couples TRBV19 to TRBJ2-5, with D hard to call. CDR1 and CDR2 from the germline V gene are LNHDA and SQIVND (reference sequence). CDR3 length equals 12 residues. Between the trimmed V and J ends, which lost 1 base and 5 bases, there was a span of 5 bases. CDR3 bases: TGTGCCAGTAGTATAGGGGGTGAGACCCAGTACTTC. Protein sequence: CASSIGGETQYF.

This clone occurred a few times. V is TRBV7-2 and J is TRBJ2-1; TRBD1 agrees at 8 bases. Germline trimming cut 4 bases from V and 13 bases from J; bases unmatched to any gene: 15. Germline CDR1 and CDR2: SGHTA and FQGNSA. CDR3 size: 15 residues. The CDR3 protein is CASSSSTQGQAPQFF. In nucleotides, the CDR3 is TGTGCCAGCAGCTCGTCAACACAGGGACAGGCGCCTCAGTTCTTC.

This chain joins TRBV10-1 and TRBJ1-2, with D tentatively TRBD1 (6 bases). V gave up 0 bases and J gave up 4 bases, with 15 bases separating them. Germline-derived CDR1 and CDR2 are WNHNN and SYGVQD (reference sequence). The CDR3 consists of 16 residues. For the CDR3, the DNA is TGCGCCAGCAGTGAGTCGAACATACAGGGTGTCTATGGCTACACCTTC. The encoded protein is CASSESNIQGVYGYTF.

This clone was seen ten or more times. CDR3 DNA sequence: TGTGCCAGCAGCAAGAACACAGACGCGGCTGAAGCTTTCTTT. It is translated as CASSKNTDAAEAFF. V gene TRBV5-4 combines with J gene TRBJ1-1; D is ambiguous. Germline V gene sequence: CDR1 SGHNT, CDR2 YYREEE (reference sequence). This CDR3 region has 14 residues. V lost 4 bases and J lost 6, with 16 bases in between.

This clone has more than one count but fewer than ten. The gene calls are TRBV6-1 and TRBJ2-3; 11 bases are shared with TRBD2. The ends lost 9 bases at V and 2 bases at J; junction bases unmatched: 4. The V gene's germline CDR1 is MNHNS and CDR2 SASEGT. The CDR3 spans 14 residues. The CDR3 here is CASGTSGLTDTQYF. The CDR3, as DNA: TGTGCCAGTGGGACTAGCGGTCTCACAGATACGCAGTATTTT.

This clone was seen a handful of times. The rearrangement links TRBV28 to TRBJ2-3, with D unclear. V lost 3 bases and J lost 5, with 9 bases in between. Per germline, CDR1 MDHEN and CDR2 SYDVKM. The CDR3 extends over 13 amino acids. The CDR3 DNA is TGTGCCAGCAGTTTCGAAGGTGAAGATACGCAGTATTTT. Its translation: CASSFEGEDTQYF.

Concerning this clone itself: One junction end does not reproduce the germline sequence, and a read error may be involved. The rearrangement links TRBV5-1 to TRBJ2-2; 8 bases line up with TRBD2. In germline, CDR1 is SGHRS, CDR2 YFSETQ. The CDR3 totals 15 residues. CDR3 sequence: CASSSQERETGKLFF. CDR3 in DNA: TGCGCCAGCAGCTCCCAGGAGCGGGAGACCGGGAAGCTGTTTTTT.

This rearrangement joins TRBV6-5 to TRBJ2-7; 8 bases line up with TRBD2. Looked up from germline, CDR1 is MNHEY and CDR2 is SVGAGI. The CDR3 is 14 amino acids. Trimming cost V 6 bases and J 2 bases; bases outside gene matches: 6. The CDR3 loop reads CASRSGTRTYEQYF. The CDR3 nucleotides are TGTGCCAGCAGGTCCGGGACTAGGACCTACGAGCAGTACTTC.

The sample holds a few counts of this clone. The chain is built from TRBV28 and TRBJ1-1, with D hard to call. Between the trimmed V and J ends, which lost 9 bases and 0 bases, there was a span of 11 bases. CDR3 length equals 13 residues. Germline lookup yields CDR1 MDHEN and CDR2 SYDVKM. Here the CDR3 reads CASRPVVNTEAFF. CDR3 coding DNA: TGTGCCAGTCGGCCGGTTGTGAACACTGAAGCTTTCTTT.

This clone came up a few times. V and J are TRBV19 and TRBJ1-4; no reliable D call. Between the trimmed V and J ends, which lost 6 bases and 3 bases, there was a span of 5 bases. This CDR3 has 12 residues. CDR1 and CDR2 from the germline V gene are LNHDA and SQIVND (reference sequence). The CDR3 DNA follows: TGTGCCAGTAGCCTGTCTAATGAAAAACTGTTTTTT. It yields the protein CASSLSNEKLFF.

This clone came up a few times. The rearrangement joins TRBV28 to TRBJ2-5, with 15 nucleotides matching TRBD2. The CDR3 is 16 residues long. V lost 6 bases and J lost 3; bases outside the gene matches: 5. The germline V gene has CDR1 MDHEN and CDR2 SYDVKM. In DNA form, the CDR3 reads TGTGCCAGCAGCCAGGGACTAGCGGGAGGTAAAGAGACCCAGTACTTC. Its translation: CASSQGLAGGKETQYF.

CDR3 amino acids: CASSPSTSTDTQYF. DNA of the CDR3: TGTGCCAGCAGTCCATCTACTAGCACAGATACGCAGTATTTT. The chain employs TRBV5-4 and TRBJ2-3; D call uncertain. Germline loops: CDR1 SGHNT, CDR2 YYREEE (reference sequence). Trimming took 5 bases from V and 0 from J, leaving 10 bases between them. The CDR3 is 14 residues long.

V gene TRBV5-1 combines with J gene TRBJ2-7; D possibly corresponds to TRBD1 (6 bases). V lost 4 bases to trimming and J lost 3 bases, with 14 bases between them. Germline values: CDR1 SGHRS, CDR2 YFSETQ. The CDR3 is 14 residues long. Here the CDR3 DNA reads TGCGCCAGCAGCCAACAGGGAACCATCTACGAGCAGTACTTC. Translation gives CASSQQGTIYEQYF.

This clone has at least ten counts. The V call is TRBV18, the J call TRBJ1-5, with D perhaps TRBD1 (6 bases). Germline V gene data show CDR1 as KGHSH and CDR2 as LQKENI. The CDR3 is 13 amino acids. V was pared by 6 bases and J by 8 bases, with 14 bases between. CDR3 sequence (DNA): TGTGCCAGCTCCCCCGACAGGCAAGAGCCCCAGCATTTT. It yields the protein CASSPDRQEPQHF.

This clone appeared a few times. The chain uses TRBV5-4 and TRBJ1-1, with 9 bases matching TRBD1. The CDR3 length is 15 residues. Germline CDR1 is SGHNT and CDR2 is YYREEE (reference sequence). After removal of 2 bases from V and 5 bases from J, the junction contained 7 bases not matched to a gene. CDR3 nucleotide sequence: TGTGCCAGCAGCTTAGGACAGGGGTGGAATACTGAAGCTTTCTTT. Amino acid sequence: CASSLGQGWNTEAFF.

This clone appeared a few times. The chain carries TRBV30 and TRBJ2-1, with 7 bases matching TRBD2. Unmatched junction bases numbered 5, after V lost 3 bases and J lost 0 bases. Germline V lookup: CDR1 GTSNPN, CDR2 SVGIG (reference sequence). The CDR3 has 15 amino acids. DNA of the CDR3: TGTGCCTGGAGGGGGACTACCGGCTCCTACAATGAGCAGTTCTTC. As protein: CAWRGTTGSYNEQFF.

The V and J genes are TRBV5-1 and TRBJ1-1, with D perhaps matching TRBD1 (6 bases). The germline V gene has CDR1 SGHRS and CDR2 YFSETQ. With 2 bases removed from V and 3 bases from J, the gap between germline ends came to 14 bases. The CDR3 totals 15 residues. As DNA, the CDR3 is TGCGCCAGCAGCTTCACAGGGAAGGGGGACACTGAAGCTTTCTTT. Its protein is CASSFTGKGDTEAFF.